A selection of T cell receptor beta chains follows, all from one sample in a study of T cells in Graves' hyperthyroidism and ophthalmopathy. From the multiplex PCR reads, TCRdb called clonotypes with MiXCR, one entry per CDR3 protein. The data contain around 520,000 distinct CDR3 sequences, 12% to 15% of them seen just once; the ten biggest clones take up 14%. The sample comprised blood. These receptors all come from a woman in her thirties or forties with Graves' hyperthyroidism. Each CDR3 is given with its conserved first and last residue. The order of the fields is D gene, J gene, clone size, CDR3 length, V gene, CDR3 protein, CDR3 DNA. A D gene is named only where the DNA matches it firmly. Where a row states a size, it is once, few, many or the class of an expanded clone; other rows omit it.

d_call: TRBD1
j_call: TRBJ1-5
clone_size: few
cdr3_length: 15
v_call: TRBV28
cdr3_aa: CASSPPGRGNQPQHF
cdr3_nt: TGTGCCAGCAGCCCTCCCGGCAGGGGGAATCAGCCCCAGCATTTT

d_call: -
j_call: TRBJ1-5
clone_size: many
cdr3_length: 13
v_call: TRBV20-1
cdr3_aa: CSASQGGNQPQHF
cdr3_nt: TGCAGTGCTAGTCAAGGGGGCAATCAGCCCCAGCATTTT

d_call: -
j_call: TRBJ2-2
clone_size: -
cdr3_length: 15
v_call: TRBV5-1
cdr3_aa: CASNVGPSSTGELFF
cdr3_nt: TGCGCCAGCAACGTCGGTCCATCGAGCACCGGGGAGCTGTTTTTT

d_call: -
j_call: TRBJ2-1
clone_size: many
cdr3_length: 15
v_call: TRBV28
cdr3_aa: CASTNPGPSVGEQFF
cdr3_nt: TGTGCCAGCACCAATCCGGGGCCTAGCGTGGGGGAGCAGTTCTTC

d_call: -
j_call: TRBJ2-3
clone_size: -
cdr3_length: 15
v_call: TRBV28
cdr3_aa: CVSSPLGRDTGTQYF
cdr3_nt: TGTGTCAGCAGCCCGCTGGGCAGAGATACCGGTACGCAGTATTTT

d_call: TRBD1
j_call: TRBJ2-1
clone_size: many
cdr3_length: 12
v_call: TRBV20-1
cdr3_aa: CSGDRAGNEQFF
cdr3_nt: TGCAGCGGAGACAGGGCAGGGAATGAGCAGTTCTTC

d_call: -
j_call: TRBJ1-1
clone_size: -
cdr3_length: 14
v_call: TRBV3-1
cdr3_aa: CASSPAVVNTEAFF
cdr3_nt: TGTGCCAGCAGCCCCGCGGTTGTGAACACTGAAGCTTTCTTT

d_call: -
j_call: TRBJ1-5
clone_size: -
cdr3_length: 16
v_call: TRBV2
cdr3_aa: CASSEVGTDRFRPQHF
cdr3_nt: TGTGCCAGCAGTGAGGTCGGGACGGACCGGTTTCGGCCCCAGCATTTT

d_call: TRBD2
j_call: TRBJ2-7
clone_size: many
cdr3_length: 18
v_call: TRBV7-2
cdr3_aa: CASSSRTSGSGYSYEQYF
cdr3_nt: TGTGCCAGCAGCTCCCGGACTAGCGGGAGTGGATACTCCTACGAGCAGTACTTC

d_call: -
j_call: TRBJ1-3
clone_size: few
cdr3_length: 14
v_call: TRBV29-1
cdr3_aa: CSVDSDLAGNTIYF
cdr3_nt: TGCAGCGTTGATTCGGACTTAGCTGGAAACACCATATATTTT

d_call: TRBD1
j_call: TRBJ1-5
clone_size: -
cdr3_length: 16
v_call: TRBV20-1
cdr3_aa: CSVPGRAGQSNQPQHF
cdr3_nt: TGCAGTGTTCCCGGGCGAGCGGGACAGAGCAATCAGCCCCAGCATTTT

d_call: -
j_call: TRBJ2-7
clone_size: -
cdr3_length: 13
v_call: TRBV7-2
cdr3_aa: CASSSTDGYEQYF
cdr3_nt: TGTGCCAGCAGCTCGACGGACGGCTACGAGCAGTACTTC

d_call: -
j_call: TRBJ2-7
clone_size: few
cdr3_length: 13
v_call: TRBV5-1
cdr3_aa: CASSLEIGLEQYF
cdr3_nt: TGCGCCAGCAGCTTGGAAATTGGCTTGGAGCAGTACTTC

d_call: -
j_call: TRBJ1-5
clone_size: -
cdr3_length: 17
v_call: TRBV13
cdr3_aa: CASSLQGLRGSNQPQHF
cdr3_nt: TGTGCCAGCAGCCTCCAGGGGCTAAGGGGTAGCAATCAGCCCCAGCATTTT

d_call: TRBD2
j_call: TRBJ2-3
clone_size: few
cdr3_length: 20
v_call: TRBV9
cdr3_aa: CASSVGLTSGTYKSTDTQYF
cdr3_nt: TGTGCCAGCAGCGTAGGCCTGACTAGCGGGACTTATAAGAGCACAGATACGCAGTATTTT

d_call: -
j_call: TRBJ2-7
clone_size: -
cdr3_length: 15
v_call: TRBV20-1
cdr3_aa: CSVKANTLTLYEQYF
cdr3_nt: TGCAGTGTCAAGGCCAATACACTTACTCTCTACGAGCAGTACTTC

d_call: TRBD1
j_call: TRBJ1-2
clone_size: -
cdr3_length: 13
v_call: TRBV28
cdr3_aa: CASSITGDYGYTF
cdr3_nt: TGTGCCAGCAGTATAACAGGGGACTATGGCTACACCTTC

d_call: -
j_call: TRBJ1-5
clone_size: many
cdr3_length: 12
v_call: TRBV20-1
cdr3_aa: CSASFPSQPQHF
cdr3_nt: TGCAGTGCTTCATTCCCGAGTCAGCCCCAGCATTTT

d_call: TRBD1
j_call: TRBJ1-1
clone_size: many
cdr3_length: 14
v_call: TRBV6-1
cdr3_aa: CASRRTGVGTEAFF
cdr3_nt: TGTGCCAGCAGGAGGACAGGGGTCGGGACTGAAGCTTTCTTT

d_call: -
j_call: TRBJ2-1
clone_size: many
cdr3_length: 12
v_call: TRBV6-1
cdr3_aa: CASSDSYNEQFF
cdr3_nt: TGTGCCAGCAGCGACAGCTACAATGAGCAGTTCTTC

d_call: TRBD1
j_call: TRBJ2-7
clone_size: many
cdr3_length: 15
v_call: TRBV7-9
cdr3_aa: CASSSRTGRTYEQYF
cdr3_nt: TGTGCCAGCAGCTCCCGGACAGGGCGAACCTACGAGCAGTACTTC

d_call: -
j_call: TRBJ2-3
clone_size: -
cdr3_length: 14
v_call: TRBV19
cdr3_aa: CASSPGEGADTQYF
cdr3_nt: TGTGCCAGTAGTCCAGGGGAAGGCGCCGATACGCAGTATTTT

d_call: TRBD1
j_call: TRBJ1-5
clone_size: many
cdr3_length: 14
v_call: TRBV2
cdr3_aa: CATVDREGNQPQHF
cdr3_nt: TGTGCCACCGTAGACAGGGAAGGCAATCAGCCCCAGCATTTT

d_call: -
j_call: TRBJ1-5
clone_size: -
cdr3_length: 15
v_call: TRBV19
cdr3_aa: CASSSWTDSNQPQHF
cdr3_nt: TGTGCCAGTAGTAGCTGGACAGATAGCAATCAGCCCCAGCATTTT

d_call: TRBD1
j_call: TRBJ1-1
clone_size: few
cdr3_length: 15
v_call: TRBV6-5
cdr3_aa: CASSYPWTGAGQAFF
cdr3_nt: TGTGCCAGCAGTTACCCATGGACAGGGGCTGGGCAAGCTTTCTTT

d_call: -
j_call: TRBJ1-1
clone_size: many
cdr3_length: 13
v_call: TRBV28
cdr3_aa: CATQYELNTEAFF
cdr3_nt: TGTGCCACCCAATATGAGCTGAACACTGAAGCTTTCTTT

d_call: -
j_call: TRBJ2-1
clone_size: -
cdr3_length: 13
v_call: TRBV7-9
cdr3_aa: CASSMRDRGEQFF
cdr3_nt: TGTGCCAGCAGCATGAGAGACAGAGGTGAGCAGTTCTTC

d_call: -
j_call: TRBJ1-1
clone_size: -
cdr3_length: 14
v_call: TRBV9
cdr3_aa: CASSVAHMNTEAFF
cdr3_nt: TGTGCCAGCAGCGTAGCACACATGAACACTGAAGCTTTCTTT